The clone carrying this T cell receptor (beta chain) was counted a few times. Its antigen is not identified. Trimming took off 5 bases at V and 2 bases at J, with 13 bases between the two ends. The CDR3 has 15 amino acids. This specimen belongs to a study of T cells in Graves' hyperthyroidism and ophthalmopathy. Study findings and constraints: Ophthalmopathy and stable hyperthyroidism were told apart by a 13 V-J model.

Cells are PBMCs isolated from 9 to 10 ml of fresh blood. Amplification of TCR beta CDR3 regions used RNA as the template. The primer set for the first-round RT-PCR of the TCR CDR3 was HTBI. Using its own MiXCR run on the multiplex PCR reads, TCRdb lists one record per CDR3 protein. The sample has about 840,000 distinct CDR3 sequences; 35% to 45% are singletons. The rearrangement links TRBV12-3 or TRBV12-4 to TRBJ1-5, with D unclear. This TCR derives from a young man with Graves' hyperthyroidism. The sequenced material came from blood. The CDR3 coding sequence is TGTGCCAGCAGTGACGAACGTATCGGCAATCAGCCCCAGCATTTT. Protein product: CASSDERIGNQPQHF.